A selection of T cell receptor beta chains follows, all from one sample in a study of T cells in Graves' hyperthyroidism and ophthalmopathy. In TCRdb, the multiplex PCR reads were re-called with MiXCR into one record per CDR3 protein. The sample yields some 760,000 distinct CDR3 sequences, 12% to 15% seen once. The sequencing input was blood. Receptors were obtained from a woman between 18 and 30 years old with Graves' hyperthyroidism. Each CDR3 is given with its conserved first and last residue. Fields, in order: clone size, V gene, D gene, J gene, CDR3 protein, CDR3 DNA. The D gene is left open where the match is weak. Size tells how often a clone was seen (once, few, many) or the class of an expanded clone, and some rows leave it out.

clone size: NA; V gene: TRBV2; D gene: TRBD1; J gene: TRBJ2-7; CDR3 protein: CASSTGTGDIYEQYF; CDR3 DNA: TGTGCCAGCAGCACCGGGACAGGCGACATCTACGAGCAGTACTTC
clone size: NA; V gene: TRBV12-3/TRBV12-4; D gene: TRBD1; J gene: TRBJ1-1; CDR3 protein: CASRRQGEAFF; CDR3 DNA: TGTGCCAGCAGGAGACAGGGTGAAGCTTTCTTT
clone size: many; V gene: TRBV4-1; D gene: NA; J gene: TRBJ2-5; CDR3 protein: CASSPGIYGQETQYF; CDR3 DNA: TGCGCCAGCAGCCCCGGAATTTATGGACAAGAGACCCAGTACTTC
clone size: NA; V gene: TRBV6-1; D gene: NA; J gene: TRBJ2-5; CDR3 protein: CASSDRLIQETQYF; CDR3 DNA: TGTGCCAGCAGTGATCGGCTAATCCAAGAGACCCAGTACTTC
clone size: few; V gene: TRBV30; D gene: NA; J gene: TRBJ1-4; CDR3 protein: CAWSVGRVDIMELFF; CDR3 DNA: TGTGCCTGGAGTGTAGGCCGCGTGGACATTATGGAACTGTTTTTT
clone size: few; V gene: TRBV7-9; D gene: TRBD1; J gene: TRBJ1-4; CDR3 protein: CASSRFKGQGGTNEKLFF; CDR3 DNA: TGTGCCAGCAGCCGCTTTAAGGGACAGGGAGGAACTAATGAAAAACTGTTTTTT
clone size: NA; V gene: TRBV6-1; D gene: TRBD2; J gene: TRBJ2-7; CDR3 protein: CASLTSGRRYEQYF; CDR3 DNA: TGTGCCAGCCTTACAAGCGGGAGGCGCTACGAGCAATACTTC
clone size: few; V gene: TRBV9; D gene: NA; J gene: TRBJ1-2; CDR3 protein: CASSVQGVGNYGYTF; CDR3 DNA: TGTGCCAGCAGCGTACAAGGGGTTGGTAACTATGGCTACACCTTC
clone size: NA; V gene: TRBV4-2; D gene: TRBD2; J gene: TRBJ2-1; CDR3 protein: CASSLPGTMHNEQFF; CDR3 DNA: TGTGCCAGCAGCTTACCCGGGACTATGCACAATGAGCAGTTCTTC
clone size: many; V gene: TRBV2; D gene: TRBD2; J gene: TRBJ2-3; CDR3 protein: CASKKASGTDTQYF; CDR3 DNA: TGTGCCAGCAAAAAGGCTAGCGGGACAGATACGCAGTATTTT
clone size: few; V gene: TRBV7-9; D gene: NA; J gene: TRBJ2-1; CDR3 protein: CASSLGTYIHNEQFF; CDR3 DNA: TGTGCCAGCAGCTTAGGCACCTATATACACAATGAGCAGTTCTTC
clone size: NA; V gene: TRBV29-1; D gene: NA; J gene: TRBJ2-1; CDR3 protein: CSVVMVTYNEQFF; CDR3 DNA: TGCAGCGTTGTAATGGTAACCTACAATGAGCAGTTCTTC
clone size: NA; V gene: TRBV25-1; D gene: NA; J gene: TRBJ1-4; CDR3 protein: CASSEGTANEKLFF; CDR3 DNA: TGTGCCAGCAGTGAAGGGACGGCGAATGAAAAACTGTTTTTT
clone size: few; V gene: TRBV7-9; D gene: TRBD1; J gene: TRBJ2-2; CDR3 protein: CASSYRIRDRGITGELFF; CDR3 DNA: TGTGCCAGCAGCTATAGAATCCGGGACAGGGGAATCACCGGGGAGCTGTTTTTT
clone size: NA; V gene: TRBV30; D gene: TRBD1; J gene: TRBJ2-2; CDR3 protein: CAWSWDRDTGELFF; CDR3 DNA: TGTGCCTGGAGTTGGGACAGGGACACCGGGGAGCTGTTTTTT
clone size: many; V gene: TRBV6-1; D gene: NA; J gene: TRBJ2-5; CDR3 protein: CASRKPGSHGTQYF; CDR3 DNA: TGTGCCAGCAGGAAACCGGGGTCACATGGGACCCAGTACTTC
clone size: few; V gene: TRBV25-1; D gene: NA; J gene: TRBJ2-2; CDR3 protein: CASSARTLNTGELFF; CDR3 DNA: TGTGCCAGCAGTGCAAGGACACTAAACACCGGGGAGCTGTTTTTT
clone size: NA; V gene: TRBV28; D gene: TRBD1; J gene: TRBJ1-4; CDR3 protein: CASSSEEGQYNEKLFF; CDR3 DNA: TGTGCCAGCAGTTCGGAGGAGGGACAGTATAATGAAAAACTGTTTTTT
clone size: few; V gene: TRBV19; D gene: TRBD1; J gene: TRBJ2-7; CDR3 protein: CASSIVGTGVPTRSYEQYF; CDR3 DNA: TGTGCCAGTAGTATAGTAGGGACAGGGGTCCCCACCCGCTCCTACGAGCAGTACTTC
clone size: few; V gene: TRBV27; D gene: NA; J gene: TRBJ2-7; CDR3 protein: CAVALPGTYEQYF; CDR3 DNA: TGTGCCGTCGCGTTACCCGGGACCTACGAGCAGTACTTC
clone size: NA; V gene: TRBV12-3/TRBV12-4; D gene: NA; J gene: TRBJ2-1; CDR3 protein: CASSLKDPTSDEQFF; CDR3 DNA: TGTGCCAGCAGTTTAAAAGATCCAACTTCCGACGAGCAGTTCTTC
clone size: few; V gene: TRBV28; D gene: NA; J gene: TRBJ1-1; CDR3 protein: CASSFETPEAFF; CDR3 DNA: TGTGCCAGCAGTTTCGAGACCCCTGAAGCTTTCTTT
clone size: NA; V gene: TRBV29-1; D gene: TRBD2; J gene: TRBJ2-3; CDR3 protein: CSGIIAGVWTDTQYF; CDR3 DNA: TGCAGCGGAATAATAGCGGGAGTTTGGACAGATACGCAGTATTTT
clone size: NA; V gene: TRBV6-1; D gene: NA; J gene: TRBJ2-7; CDR3 protein: CASSYGGDSSSYEQYF; CDR3 DNA: TGTGCCAGCAGTTATGGTGGGGACTCAAGCTCCTACGAGCAGTACTTC
clone size: many; V gene: TRBV5-1; D gene: TRBD1; J gene: TRBJ2-7; CDR3 protein: CASSKTGPPYEQYF; CDR3 DNA: TGCGCCAGCAGCAAGACAGGGCCCCCCTACGAGCAGTACTTC
clone size: many; V gene: TRBV6-2/TRBV6-3; D gene: NA; J gene: TRBJ1-5; CDR3 protein: CASTTAHTGGNQPQHF; CDR3 DNA: TGTGCCAGCACCACGGCACACACGGGAGGCAATCAGCCCCAGCATTTT
clone size: few; V gene: TRBV20-1; D gene: NA; J gene: TRBJ2-7; CDR3 protein: CSARVGSDYEQYF; CDR3 DNA: TGCAGTGCTAGAGTGGGGAGTGACTACGAGCAGTACTTC
clone size: NA; V gene: TRBV6-1; D gene: NA; J gene: TRBJ1-4; CDR3 protein: CASSSEKLFF; CDR3 DNA: TGTGCCAGCAGTTCGGAAAAACTGTTTTTT
clone size: many; V gene: TRBV28; D gene: TRBD1; J gene: TRBJ1-5; CDR3 protein: CASSPGQGYNQPQHF; CDR3 DNA: TGTGCCAGCAGCCCTGGACAGGGCTACAATCAGCCCCAGCATTTT
clone size: NA; V gene: TRBV28; D gene: NA; J gene: TRBJ2-1; CDR3 protein: CASSTPTGGASGSWNEQFF; CDR3 DNA: TGTGCCAGCAGCACCCCGACAGGGGGTGCTAGCGGGAGTTGGAATGAGCAGTTCTTC
clone size: few; V gene: TRBV20-1; D gene: NA; J gene: TRBJ2-1; CDR3 protein: CSARVRGPYNEQFF; CDR3 DNA: TGCAGTGCTAGGGTCCGGGGACCCTACAATGAGCAGTTCTTC
clone size: few; V gene: TRBV2; D gene: TRBD2; J gene: TRBJ2-5; CDR3 protein: CASRGGLAGSGTQYF; CDR3 DNA: TGTGCCAGCAGGGGTGGACTAGCGGGTTCGGGGACCCAGTACTTC
clone size: many; V gene: TRBV6-1; D gene: TRBD1; J gene: TRBJ2-4; CDR3 protein: CASSEAFRHKWDRRDAKNIQYF; CDR3 DNA: TGTGCCAGCAGTGAAGCGTTCCGCCACAAGTGGGACAGGAGGGATGCCAAAAACATTCAGTACTTC